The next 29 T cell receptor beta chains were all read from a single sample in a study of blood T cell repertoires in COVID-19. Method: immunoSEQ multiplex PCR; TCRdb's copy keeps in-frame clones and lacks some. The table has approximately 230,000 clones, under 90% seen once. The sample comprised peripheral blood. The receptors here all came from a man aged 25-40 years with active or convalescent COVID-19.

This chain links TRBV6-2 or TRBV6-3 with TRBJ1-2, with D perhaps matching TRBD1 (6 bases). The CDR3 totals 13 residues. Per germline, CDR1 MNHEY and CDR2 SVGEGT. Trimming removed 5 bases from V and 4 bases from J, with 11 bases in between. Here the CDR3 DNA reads TGTGCCAGCAGTCGTACAGGGTCCTATGGCTACACCTTC. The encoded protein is CASSRTGSYGYTF.

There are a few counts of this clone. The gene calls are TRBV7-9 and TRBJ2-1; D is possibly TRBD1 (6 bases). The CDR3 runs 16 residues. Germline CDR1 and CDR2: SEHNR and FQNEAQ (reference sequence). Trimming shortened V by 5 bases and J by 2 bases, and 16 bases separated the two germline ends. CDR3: CASSLPISGAYNEQFF. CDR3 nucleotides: TGTGCCAGCAGCCTACCAATCTCAGGGGCCTACAATGAGCAGTTCTTC.

CDR3 DNA: TGTGCCAGCTCACCAACGGCAGACAGGAACACTGAAGCTTTCTTT. The encoded protein is CASSPTADRNTEAFF. This chain links TRBV18 with TRBJ1-1; the D gene is possibly TRBD1 (5 bases). The CDR3 is made up of 15 amino acids. Trimming took off 2 bases at V and 1 base at J, with 11 bases between the two ends. CDR1 and CDR2 from the germline V gene are KGHSH and LQKENI.

DNA for the CDR3: TGTGCCAGTAGAGCGGACAGGGGGTTAAGGGCCCTCCACTTT. It translates to CASRADRGLRALHF. The genes are TRBV19 and TRBJ1-6, with 10 bases matching TRBD1. Unmatched junction bases numbered 10, after V lost 6 bases and J lost 14 bases. Looked up from germline, CDR1 is LNHDA and CDR2 is SQIVND (reference sequence). This CDR3 comprises 14 residues. The full variable domain, in which reference TRBV19 and TRBJ1-6 provide the parts outside the CDR3, is DGGITQSPKYLFRKEGQNVTLSCEQNLNHDAMYWYRQDPGQGLRLIYYSQIVNDFQKGDIAEGYSVSREKKESFPLTVTSAQKNPTAFYLCASRADRGLRALHFGNGTRLTVT.

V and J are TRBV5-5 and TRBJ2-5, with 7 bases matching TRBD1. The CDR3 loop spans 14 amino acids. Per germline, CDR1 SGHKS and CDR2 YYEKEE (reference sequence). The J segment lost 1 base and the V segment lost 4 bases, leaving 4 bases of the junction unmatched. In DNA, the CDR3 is TGTGCCAGCAGCCTATCAGGGGGCCAAGAGACCCAGTACTTC. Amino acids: CASSLSGGQETQYF.

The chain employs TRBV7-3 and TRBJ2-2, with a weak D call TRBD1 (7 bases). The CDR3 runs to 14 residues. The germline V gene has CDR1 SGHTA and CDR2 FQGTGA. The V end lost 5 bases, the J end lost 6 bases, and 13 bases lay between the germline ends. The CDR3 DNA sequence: TGTGCCAGCAGCCCCCAGGGGGGCGCCGGGGAGCTGTTTTTT. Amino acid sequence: CASSPQGGAGELFF.

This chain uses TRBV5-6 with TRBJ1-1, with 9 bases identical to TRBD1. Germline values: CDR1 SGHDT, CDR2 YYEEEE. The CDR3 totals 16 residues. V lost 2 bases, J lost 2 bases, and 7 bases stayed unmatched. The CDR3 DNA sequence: TGTGCCAGCAGCTTCGGGACAGGGCTCATAAACACTGAAGCTTTCTTT. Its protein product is CASSFGTGLINTEAFF.

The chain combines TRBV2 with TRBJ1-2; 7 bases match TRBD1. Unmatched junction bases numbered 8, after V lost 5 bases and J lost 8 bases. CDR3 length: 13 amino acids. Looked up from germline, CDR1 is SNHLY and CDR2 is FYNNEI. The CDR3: CASSSGTENGYTF. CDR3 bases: TGTGCCAGCAGTTCCGGGACAGAGAACGGCTACACCTTC.

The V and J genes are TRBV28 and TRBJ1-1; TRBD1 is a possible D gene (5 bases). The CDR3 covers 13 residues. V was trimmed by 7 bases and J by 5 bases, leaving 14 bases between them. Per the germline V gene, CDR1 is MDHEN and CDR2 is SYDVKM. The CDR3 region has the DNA TGTGCCAGCATCAGACCTTCAGGGACTGAAGCTTTCTTT. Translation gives CASIRPSGTEAFF.

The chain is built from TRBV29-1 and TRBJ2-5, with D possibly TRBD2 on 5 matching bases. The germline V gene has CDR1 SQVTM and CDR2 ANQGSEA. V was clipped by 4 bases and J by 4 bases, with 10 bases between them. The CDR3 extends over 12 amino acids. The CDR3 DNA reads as TGCAGCGTTGTCGTAGGAGGAGAGACCCAGTACTTC. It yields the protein CSVVVGGETQYF.

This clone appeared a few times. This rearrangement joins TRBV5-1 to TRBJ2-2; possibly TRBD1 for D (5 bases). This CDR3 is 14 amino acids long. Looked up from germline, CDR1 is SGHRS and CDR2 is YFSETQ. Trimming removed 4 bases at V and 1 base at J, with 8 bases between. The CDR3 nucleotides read TGCGCCAGCAGCATTACAGGGAACACCGGGGAGCTGTTTTTT. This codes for CASSITGNTGELFF.

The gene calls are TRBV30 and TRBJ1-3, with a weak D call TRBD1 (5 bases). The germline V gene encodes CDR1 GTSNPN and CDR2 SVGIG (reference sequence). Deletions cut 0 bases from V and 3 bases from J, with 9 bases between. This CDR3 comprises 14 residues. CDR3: CAWSVSRVGNTIYF. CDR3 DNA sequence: TGTGCCTGGAGTGTGTCCAGGGTTGGAAACACCATATATTTT.

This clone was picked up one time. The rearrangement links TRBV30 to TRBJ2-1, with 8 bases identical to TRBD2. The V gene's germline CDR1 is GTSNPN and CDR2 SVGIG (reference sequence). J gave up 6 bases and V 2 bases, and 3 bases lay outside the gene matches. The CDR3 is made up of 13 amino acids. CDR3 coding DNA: TGTGCCTGGAGTCCAACTAGCGGCAATGAGCAGTTCTTC. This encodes CAWSPTSGNEQFF.

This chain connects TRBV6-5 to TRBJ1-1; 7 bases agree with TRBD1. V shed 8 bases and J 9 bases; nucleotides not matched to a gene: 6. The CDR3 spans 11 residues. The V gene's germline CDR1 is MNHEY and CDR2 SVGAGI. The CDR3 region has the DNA TGTGCCAGCTCCTTGACAGGGAAAGCTTTCTTT. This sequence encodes CASSLTGKAFF.

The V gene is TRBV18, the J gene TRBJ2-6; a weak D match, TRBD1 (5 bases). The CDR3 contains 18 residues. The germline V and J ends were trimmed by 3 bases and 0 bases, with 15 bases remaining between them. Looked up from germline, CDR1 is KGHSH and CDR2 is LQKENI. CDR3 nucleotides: TGTGCCAGCTCACCGCCAGGGTCCTTATTCTCTGGGGCCAACGTCCTGACTTTC. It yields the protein CASSPPGSLFSGANVLTF.

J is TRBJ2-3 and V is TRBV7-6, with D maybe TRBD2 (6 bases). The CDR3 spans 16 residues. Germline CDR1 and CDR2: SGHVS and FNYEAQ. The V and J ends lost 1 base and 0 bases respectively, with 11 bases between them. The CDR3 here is CASSLVGGVSTDTQYF. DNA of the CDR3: TGTGCCAGCAGCTTAGTAGGCGGGGTCAGCACAGATACGCAGTATTTT.

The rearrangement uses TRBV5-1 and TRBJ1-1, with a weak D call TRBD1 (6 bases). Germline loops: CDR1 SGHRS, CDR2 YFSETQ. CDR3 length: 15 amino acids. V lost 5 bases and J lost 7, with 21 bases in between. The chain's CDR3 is CASSGLAGDGSEAFF. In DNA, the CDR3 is TGCGCCAGCAGTGGGCTAGCAGGGGACGGAAGTGAAGCTTTCTTT.

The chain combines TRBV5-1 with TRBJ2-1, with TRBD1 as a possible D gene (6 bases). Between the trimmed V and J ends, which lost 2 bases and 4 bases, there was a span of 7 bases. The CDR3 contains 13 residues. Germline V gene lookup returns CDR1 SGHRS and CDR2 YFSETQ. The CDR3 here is CASSLQGYNEQFF. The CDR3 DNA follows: TGCGCCAGCAGCTTACAGGGTTACAATGAGCAGTTCTTC.

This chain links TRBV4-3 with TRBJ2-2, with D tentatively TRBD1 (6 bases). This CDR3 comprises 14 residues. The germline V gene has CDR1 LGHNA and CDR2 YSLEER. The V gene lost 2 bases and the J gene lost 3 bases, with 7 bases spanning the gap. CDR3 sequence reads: CASSQRTDTGELFF. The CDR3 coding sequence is TGCGCCAGCAGCCAAAGGACAGACACCGGGGAGCTGTTTTTT.

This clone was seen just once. CDR3 coding DNA: TGTGCCAGCAGCGTGGAGGACAGGGTGCAATCACCCCTCCACTTT. This codes for CASSVEDRVQSPLHF. V usage is TRBV9 and J usage is TRBJ1-6; 8 bases align to TRBD1. Losses at the gene ends were 2 bases for V and 10 bases for J; bases not matched to a gene: 8. Germline V gene data show CDR1 as SGDLS and CDR2 as YYNGEE. The CDR3 contains 15 residues.

DNA of the CDR3: TGTGCCAGCAGTTCCGACAGATCAACTAATGAAAAACTGTTTTTT. It is translated as CASSSDRSTNEKLFF. The V call is TRBV28, the J call TRBJ1-4; D perhaps matches TRBD1 (5 bases). V gave up 4 bases and J gave up 0 bases, with 9 bases separating them. This CDR3 has 15 amino acids. Germline-derived CDR1 and CDR2 are MDHEN and SYDVKM.

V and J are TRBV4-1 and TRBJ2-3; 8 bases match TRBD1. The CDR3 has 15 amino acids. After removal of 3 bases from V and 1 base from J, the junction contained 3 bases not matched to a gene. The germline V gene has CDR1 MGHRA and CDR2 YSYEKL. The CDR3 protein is CASSQDRVGTDTQYF. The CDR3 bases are TGCGCCAGCAGCCAGGACAGGGTGGGCACAGATACGCAGTATTTT.

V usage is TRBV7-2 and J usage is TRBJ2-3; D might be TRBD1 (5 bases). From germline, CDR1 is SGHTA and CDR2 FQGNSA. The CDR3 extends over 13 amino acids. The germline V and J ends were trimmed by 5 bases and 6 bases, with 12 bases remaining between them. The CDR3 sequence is CASSPNSGDTQYF. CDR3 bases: TGTGCCAGCAGCCCGAACTCAGGGGATACGCAGTATTTT.

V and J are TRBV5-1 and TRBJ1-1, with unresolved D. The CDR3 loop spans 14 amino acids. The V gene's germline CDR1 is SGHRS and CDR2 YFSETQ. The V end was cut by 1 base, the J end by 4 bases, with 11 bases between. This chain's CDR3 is CASSLTPEVTEAFF. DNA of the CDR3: TGCGCCAGCAGCTTGACCCCCGAGGTCACTGAAGCTTTCTTT.

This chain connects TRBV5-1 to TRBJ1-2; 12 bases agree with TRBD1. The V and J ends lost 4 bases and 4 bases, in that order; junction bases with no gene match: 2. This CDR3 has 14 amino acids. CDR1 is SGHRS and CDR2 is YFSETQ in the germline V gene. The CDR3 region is CASSGTGGSYGYTF. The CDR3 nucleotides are TGCGCCAGCAGCGGGACAGGGGGCTCCTATGGCTACACCTTC. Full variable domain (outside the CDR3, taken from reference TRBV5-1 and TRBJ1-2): KAGVTQTPRYLIKTRGQQVTLSCSPISGHRSVSWYQQTPGQGLQFLFEYFSETQRNKGNFPGRFSGRQFSNSRSEMNVSTLELGDSALYLCASSGTGGSYGYTFGSGTRLTVV.

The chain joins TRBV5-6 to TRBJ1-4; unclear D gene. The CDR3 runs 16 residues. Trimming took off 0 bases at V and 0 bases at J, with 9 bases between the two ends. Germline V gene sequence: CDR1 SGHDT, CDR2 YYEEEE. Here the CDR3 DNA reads TGTGCCAGCAGCTTGGAGGAGGCAGCAACTAATGAAAAACTGTTTTTT. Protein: CASSLEEAATNEKLFF. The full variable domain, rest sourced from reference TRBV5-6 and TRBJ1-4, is DAGVTQSPTHLIKTRGQQVTLRCSPKSGHDTVSWYQQALGQGPQFIFQYYEEEERQRGNFPDRFSGHQFPNYSSELNVNALLLGDSALYLCASSLEEAATNEKLFFGSGTQLSVL.

The CDR3 nucleotides are TGTGCCTGGAGTGGTCCCCCCTTTAAGTCGGGGTTATCTGGAAACACCATATATTTT. This sequence encodes CAWSGPPFKSGLSGNTIYF. V usage is TRBV30 and J usage is TRBJ1-3; D not certain. CDR1 and CDR2 (germline): GTSNPN, SVGIG (reference sequence). The CDR3 spans 19 residues. Trimming cost V 1 base and J 1 base, with 23 bases left between them.

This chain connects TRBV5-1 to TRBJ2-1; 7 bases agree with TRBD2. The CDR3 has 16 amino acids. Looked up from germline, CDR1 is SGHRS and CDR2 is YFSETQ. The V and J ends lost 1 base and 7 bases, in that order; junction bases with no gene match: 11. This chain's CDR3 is CASSLSSGAMRNEQFF. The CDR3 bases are TGCGCCAGCAGCTTGTCAAGCGGGGCCATGAGAAATGAGCAGTTCTTC.

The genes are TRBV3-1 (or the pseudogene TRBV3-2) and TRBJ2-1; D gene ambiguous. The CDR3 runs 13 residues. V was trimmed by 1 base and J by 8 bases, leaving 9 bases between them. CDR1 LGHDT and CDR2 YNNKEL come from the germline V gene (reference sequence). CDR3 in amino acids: CASSQGSWDEQFF. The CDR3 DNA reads TGTGCCAGCAGCCAAGGGAGTTGGGATGAGCAGTTCTTC.